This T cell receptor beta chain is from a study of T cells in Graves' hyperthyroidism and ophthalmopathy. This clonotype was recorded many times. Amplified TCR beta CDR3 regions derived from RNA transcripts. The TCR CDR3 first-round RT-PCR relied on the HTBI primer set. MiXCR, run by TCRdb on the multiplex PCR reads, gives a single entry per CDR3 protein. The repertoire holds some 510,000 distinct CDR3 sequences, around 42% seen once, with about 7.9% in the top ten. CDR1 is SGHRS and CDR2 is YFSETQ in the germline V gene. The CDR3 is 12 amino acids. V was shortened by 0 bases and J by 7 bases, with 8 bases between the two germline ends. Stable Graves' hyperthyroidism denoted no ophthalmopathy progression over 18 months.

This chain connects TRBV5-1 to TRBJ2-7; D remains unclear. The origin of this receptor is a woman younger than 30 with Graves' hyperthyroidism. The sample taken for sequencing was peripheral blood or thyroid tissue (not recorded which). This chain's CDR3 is CASSLGATEQYF. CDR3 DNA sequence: TGCGCCAGCAGCTTGGGGGCGACGGAGCAGTACTTC.